This T cell receptor beta chain came from a study of PD-L1 blockade in urothelial cancer. Background on the study: Blood was subjected to analysis at 3 weeks (second dose) and 6 weeks following treatment start.

Sequencing was performed with immunoSEQ multiplex PCR; in TCRdb, only in-frame clones are kept and a portion is missing. The sample has under 70,000 clones, about 81% seen once. This sample's time point: pretreatment peripheral blood. CDR1 and CDR2 from the germline V gene are SGHAT and FQNNGV. The J segment lost 4 bases and the V segment lost 5 bases, leaving 6 bases of the junction unmatched. The CDR3 has 14 amino acids. The receptor comes from a man between 65 and 85 years old with urothelial cancer. The sample consisted of PBMCs, taken around atezolizumab (anti-PD-L1) treatment. The V gene is TRBV11-2, the J gene TRBJ1-2, with 8 bases lining up with TRBD1. The CDR3 spells CASSGGGQAYGYTF. CDR3 bases: TGTGCCAGCAGCGGGGGGGGACAGGCCTATGGCTACACCTTC.